A selection of T cell receptor beta chains follows, all from one sample in a study of T cells in Graves' hyperthyroidism and ophthalmopathy. Using its own MiXCR run on the multiplex PCR reads, TCRdb lists one record per CDR3 protein. Among around 400,000 distinct CDR3 sequences, 20% to 25% were seen once, and the ten largest hold 70% to 75%. Source material: blood. These receptors came from a man between 45 and 60 years old with Graves' hyperthyroidism. CDR3s include the opening cysteine and the closing phenylalanine or tryptophan. The order of the fields is CDR3 length, D gene, clone size, J gene, V gene, CDR3 DNA, CDR3 protein. The D gene is left open where the match is weak. Only some rows state a clone size, as once, few, many or a class for expanded clones.

length: 15
D: TRBD2
size: many
J: TRBJ2-1
V: TRBV12-3/TRBV12-4
DNA: TGTGCCAGCAGTTTAAGCGGGAGTGGGTACAATGAGCAGTTCTTC
CDR3: CASSLSGSGYNEQFF

length: 10
D: .
size: .
J: TRBJ2-7
V: TRBV9
DNA: TGTGCCAGCAGCGTGCAAGAGCAGTACTTC
CDR3: CASSVQEQYF

length: 14
D: .
size: many
J: TRBJ2-3
V: TRBV2
DNA: TGTGCCAGCAGTGTTACGGGAGCGGGAGATACGCAGTATTTT
CDR3: CASSVTGAGDTQYF

length: 15
D: .
size: few
J: TRBJ1-2
V: TRBV7-3
DNA: TGTGCCAGCAGCTTATCGTCCGGGACCAACTATGGCTACACCTTC
CDR3: CASSLSSGTNYGYTF

length: 15
D: .
size: .
J: TRBJ2-3
V: TRBV18
DNA: TGTGCCAGCTCACCACTAAGGGGTTCTACAGATACGCAGTATTTT
CDR3: CASSPLRGSTDTQYF

length: 15
D: .
size: .
J: TRBJ1-6
V: TRBV6-1
DNA: TGTGCCAGCAGTGAAGTTGGGGGGACGGGTCCACCCCTCCACTTT
CDR3: CASSEVGGTGPPLHF

length: 17
D: .
size: .
J: TRBJ2-1
V: TRBV4-1
DNA: TGCGCCAGCAGCCAAGGGCGGGGGCGGGCCCGGATCAATGAGCAGTTCTTC
CDR3: CASSQGRGRARINEQFF

length: 13
D: TRBD2
size: few
J: TRBJ2-1
V: TRBV12-3/TRBV12-4
DNA: TGTGCCAGCAGTCTCGGGACTAGTGAAAGCGCGTTCTTC
CDR3: CASSLGTSESAFF

length: 12
D: .
size: few
J: TRBJ1-1
V: TRBV29-1
DNA: TGCAGCGCCGAGAACCAGGGCCCTGAAGCTTTCTTT
CDR3: CSAENQGPEAFF

length: 13
D: TRBD2
size: few
J: TRBJ2-5
V: TRBV20-1
DNA: TGCAGTGCTATAGCGGGAGTGGATGAGACCCAGTACTTC
CDR3: CSAIAGVDETQYF

length: 14
D: .
size: few
J: TRBJ1-1
V: TRBV6-2/TRBV6-3
DNA: TGTGCCAGCAGTTACGTTTCGGAGAACACTGAAGCTTTCTTT
CDR3: CASSYVSENTEAFF

length: 16
D: TRBD2
size: few
J: TRBJ2-5
V: TRBV11-2
DNA: TGTGCCAGCAGCTTAATGGGACTAGCCTTAAGGGAGACCCAGTACTTC
CDR3: CASSLMGLALRETQYF

length: 14
D: .
size: .
J: TRBJ2-3
V: TRBV4-1
DNA: TGCGCCAGCAGCCAGGGTTTTAGCACAGATACGCAGTATTTT
CDR3: CASSQGFSTDTQYF

length: 13
D: .
size: many
J: TRBJ2-1
V: TRBV11-2
DNA: TGTGCCAGCAGCTCCTCACGCTACAATGAGCAGTTCTTC
CDR3: CASSSSRYNEQFF

length: 12
D: TRBD1
size: few
J: TRBJ1-4
V: TRBV20-1
DNA: TGCAGTGCTAGGGGACAGTCTGAAAAACTGTTTTTT
CDR3: CSARGQSEKLFF

length: 15
D: TRBD1
size: few
J: TRBJ2-5
V: TRBV5-6
DNA: TGTGCCAGCAGCTTGGTGACAGGGGCGCAAGAGACCCAGTACTTC
CDR3: CASSLVTGAQETQYF

length: 15
D: .
size: few
J: TRBJ2-2
V: TRBV3-1
DNA: TGTGCCAGCAGCCAAGAAGGAGGACTTTCCGGGGAGCTGTTTTTT
CDR3: CASSQEGGLSGELFF

length: 14
D: TRBD1
size: few
J: TRBJ1-2
V: TRBV9
DNA: TGTGCCAGCAGCTCACACAGGGGCCTAAATGGCTACACCTTC
CDR3: CASSSHRGLNGYTF

length: 14
D: .
size: .
J: TRBJ2-3
V: TRBV5-1
DNA: TGCGCCAGCAGCTTTCAGCTAGGGGACGATACGCAGTATTTT
CDR3: CASSFQLGDDTQYF

length: 14
D: .
size: .
J: TRBJ2-7
V: TRBV13
DNA: TGTGCCAGCAGCGCAGGGTCTCGGACCTACGAGCAGTACTTC
CDR3: CASSAGSRTYEQYF

length: 13
D: TRBD1
size: few
J: TRBJ1-2
V: TRBV2
DNA: TGTGCCAGCAGGAGAGGGACAGGCTGGGGCTACACCTTC
CDR3: CASRRGTGWGYTF

length: 11
D: .
size: many
J: TRBJ2-7
V: TRBV7-2
DNA: TGTGCCAGCAGCTTTGACTGGGAGCAGTACTTC
CDR3: CASSFDWEQYF

length: 16
D: TRBD2
size: many
J: TRBJ2-1
V: TRBV5-1
DNA: TGCGCCAGCAGCTTGGGAGGGACTAGCACATCTGGAGAGCAGTTCTTC
CDR3: CASSLGGTSTSGEQFF

length: 12
D: .
size: few
J: TRBJ1-5
V: TRBV20-1
DNA: TGCAGTGCTAGCCGGCAGGACCAGCCCCAGCATTTT
CDR3: CSASRQDQPQHF

length: 13
D: TRBD1
size: many
J: TRBJ1-1
V: TRBV2
DNA: TGTGCCAGCAGGACAGGGGAGGGCACTGAAGCTTTCTTT
CDR3: CASRTGEGTEAFF

length: 15
D: .
size: .
J: TRBJ2-7
V: TRBV9
DNA: TGTGCCAGCAGCGTAGCTCCGGGGAAAAACTACGAGCAGTACTTC
CDR3: CASSVAPGKNYEQYF

length: 12
D: .
size: many
J: TRBJ2-1
V: TRBV3-1
DNA: TGTGCCAGCAGCCAACCCCCCAGTGAGCAGTTCTTC
CDR3: CASSQPPSEQFF

length: 15
D: .
size: once
J: TRBJ1-5
V: TRBV15
DNA: TGTGCCACCAGCCCAGGAGCGGGCGGCAATCAGCCCCAGCATTTT
CDR3: CATSPGAGGNQPQHF

length: 17
D: TRBD2
size: .
J: TRBJ2-2
V: TRBV11-2
DNA: TGTGCCAGCAACCTGGGACTAGCGGGAGCGGGCACCGGGGAGCTGTTTTTT
CDR3: CASNLGLAGAGTGELFF

length: 13
D: TRBD2
size: few
J: TRBJ2-1
V: TRBV12-3/TRBV12-4
DNA: TGTGCCAGCAACCAACTAGCGTACAATGAGCAGTTCTTC
CDR3: CASNQLAYNEQFF

length: 19
D: .
size: few
J: TRBJ2-5
V: TRBV28
DNA: TGTGCCAGCACTTTAGGGTTTGGTGTAAGGACTACTGTTTTAGAGACCCAGTACTTC
CDR3: CASTLGFGVRTTVLETQYF